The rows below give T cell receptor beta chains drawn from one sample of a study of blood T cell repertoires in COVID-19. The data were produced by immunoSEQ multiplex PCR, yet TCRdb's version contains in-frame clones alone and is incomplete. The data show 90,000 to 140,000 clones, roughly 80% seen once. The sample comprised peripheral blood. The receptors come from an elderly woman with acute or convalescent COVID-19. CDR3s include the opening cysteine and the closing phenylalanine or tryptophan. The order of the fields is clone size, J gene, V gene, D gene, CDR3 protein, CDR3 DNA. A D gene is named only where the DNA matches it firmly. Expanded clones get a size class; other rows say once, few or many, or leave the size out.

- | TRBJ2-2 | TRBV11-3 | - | CASSFQQNPGELFF | TGTGCCAGCAGCTTTCAACAGAACCCCGGGGAGCTGTTTTTT
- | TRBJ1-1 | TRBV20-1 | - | CSASPPNTEAFF | TGCAGTGCTAGTCCCCCAAACACTGAAGCTTTCTTT
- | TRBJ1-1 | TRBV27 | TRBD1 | CASSWDRVRSLANTEAFF | TGTGCCAGCAGTTGGGACAGGGTGCGCTCCTTGGCGAACACTGAAGCTTTCTTT
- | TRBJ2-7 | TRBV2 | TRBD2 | CASSVTTTSGRTFGSYEQYF | TGTGCCAGCAGTGTAACTACGACTAGCGGGAGGACCTTTGGCTCCTACGAGCAGTACTTC
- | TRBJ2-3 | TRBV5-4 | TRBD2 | CASSLIAGGGTDTQYF | TGTGCCAGCAGCTTAATAGCGGGGGGAGGCACAGATACGCAGTATTTT
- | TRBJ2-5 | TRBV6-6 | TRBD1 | CASSPSKTGRIGETQYF | TGTGCCAGCAGTCCTTCTAAGACAGGGCGAATCGGAGAGACCCAGTACTTC
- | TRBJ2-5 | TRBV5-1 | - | CASSLGTAEETQYF | TGCGCCAGCAGCTTGGGGACAGCCGAAGAGACCCAGTACTTC
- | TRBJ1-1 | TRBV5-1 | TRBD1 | CASSLGTGQGRGTEAFF | TGCGCCAGCAGCTTGGGCACGGGACAGGGGCGAGGGACTGAAGCTTTCTTT
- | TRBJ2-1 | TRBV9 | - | CASSVEGSAYNEQFF | TGTGCCAGCAGCGTAGAAGGCAGCGCCTACAATGAGCAGTTCTTC
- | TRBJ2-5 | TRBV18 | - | CASSPLQETQYF | TGTGCCAGCTCACCCCTACAAGAGACCCAGTACTTC
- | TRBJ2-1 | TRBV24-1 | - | CATSGGESSYNEQFF | TGTGCCACCAGTGGTGGTGAGAGCTCCTACAATGAGCAGTTCTTC
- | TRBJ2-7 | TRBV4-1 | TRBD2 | CASSTSGIPHEQYF | TGCGCCAGCTCGACTAGCGGGATCCCCCACGAGCAGTACTTC
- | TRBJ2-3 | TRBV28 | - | CASRPTGSDTQYF | TGTGCCAGCAGACCAACAGGGTCAGATACGCAGTATTTT
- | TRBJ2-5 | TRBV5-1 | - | CASSLEAGKWETQYF | TGCGCCAGCAGCTTGGAGGCAGGGAAATGGGAGACCCAGTACTTC
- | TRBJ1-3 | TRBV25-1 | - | CASSPGQLLRNTIYF | TGTGCCAGCTCCCCTGGACAGCTTTTGAGAAACACCATATATTTT
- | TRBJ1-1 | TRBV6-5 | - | CATTSGFSTEAFF | TGTGCCACCACTTCGGGGTTTTCAACTGAAGCTTTCTTT
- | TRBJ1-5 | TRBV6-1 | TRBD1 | CASSGAQDRGGVGSNQPQHF | TGTGCCAGCAGTGGAGCCCAGGACAGGGGCGGGGTGGGTAGCAATCAGCCCCAGCATTTT
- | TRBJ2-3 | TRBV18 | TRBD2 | CASSTEQRERSEQYF | TGTGCCAGCTCAACTGAGCAGCGGGAGCGGAGTGAGCAGTATTTT
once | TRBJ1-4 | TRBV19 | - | CASSITGQNEKLFF | TGTGCCAGTAGTATAACTGGGCAGAATGAAAAACTGTTTTTT
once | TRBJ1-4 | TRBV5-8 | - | CASSTRGASNEKLFF | TGTGCCAGCAGCACCAGGGGCGCGTCTAATGAAAAACTGTTTTTT
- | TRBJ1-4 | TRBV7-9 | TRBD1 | CASSFPDREDEKLFF | TGTGCCAGCAGCTTCCCCGACAGGGAAGATGAAAAACTGTTTTTT
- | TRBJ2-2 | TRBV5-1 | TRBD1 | CASSLVRQGTGELFF | TGCGCCAGCAGCTTGGTACGACAGGGCACCGGGGAGCTGTTTTTT